This T cell receptor beta chain was identified in a study of graft-versus-host responses after intestinal transplantation. For the study at large: Grafts were multivisceral, liver-intestinal, or isolated intestinal.

On this clone: What it binds is not known.

Whole-study findings and limits: GvH clonotypes were identified within recipient marrow, with a subset emerging first in ileum or blood.

Measured with immunoSEQ multiplex PCR; TCRdb has only the in-frame clones, and not every one. The sample lists about 38,000 clones; roughly 80% were seen once. Between the trimmed V and J ends, which lost 0 bases and 3 bases, there was a span of 9 bases. Per the germline V gene, CDR1 is SGHNT and CDR2 is YYREEE (reference sequence). The CDR3 covers 14 residues. Source: PBMCs, taken 1070 days after transplant. The chain joins TRBV5-4 to TRBJ1-1; D unresolved. This TCR was recovered from a human patient who received an intestinal transplant, so some T cells may come from the graft donor. Here the CDR3 reads CASSLEGSHTEAFF. CDR3 DNA sequence: TGTGCCAGCAGCTTGGAGGGTAGCCACACTGAAGCTTTCTTT.